The clone carrying this T cell receptor (beta chain) occurred once. The protocol was immunoSEQ multiplex PCR, while the TCRdb copy is restricted to in-frame clones and leaves out a portion. The data contain 60,000 to 85,000 clones, 91% of them singletons. Germline values: CDR1 PRHDT, CDR2 FYEKMQ (reference sequence). V shed 5 bases and J shed 4 bases, with 12 bases lying between them. The CDR3 is made up of 13 amino acids. The data stem from a study of technical replicates of blood from a handful of donors. The rearrangement links TRBV13 to TRBJ2-7; tentatively, D is TRBD1 (6 bases). This TCR derives from a human donor in good health. The source material was T cells isolated from PBMCs. CDR3 region: CASSPTDSYEQYF. CDR3 nucleotides: TGTGCCAGCAGCCCAACGGACAGTTACGAGCAGTACTTC.